The T cell receptor (beta chain) under discussion was sequenced for a study of regulatory T cells in long-lasting Graves disease. The study's findings and limits: Persistent disease preferred TRBV28, TRBJ1-2 and TRBJ2-5; new disease, TRBV20-1 and TRBJ2-1. Clonotypes that were public and shared totalled some 2,900 in persistent patients versus 750 to 1,000 in new patients.

Construction of the TCR beta libraries employed iRepertoire HTBI primers in conjunction with Arm-PCR of CDR3 regions. TCRdb re-called the multiplex PCR reads through MiXCR, storing one row per CDR3 protein. The sample has a few hundred thousand distinct CDR3 sequences, more than 20% seen once; the top ten hold roughly a quarter. V lost 1 base to trimming and J lost 4 bases; unmatched junction nucleotides: 4. Germline V gene sequence: CDR1 SGHRS, CDR2 YFSETQ. This CDR3 has 15 residues. This clonotype was picked up a small number of times. Its antigen is unknown. The time point: persistent/refractory GD, antithyroid drugs over 5 years with positive TRAb. PBMC-extracted RNA yielded the TCR library.

The receptor's source is a woman between 35 and 50 years old with Graves disease. This chain joins TRBV5-1 and TRBJ2-3; TRBD2 aligns across 9 bases. The sequencing here drew on peripheral blood mononuclear cells (PBMCs), taken when the disease was refractory, from a patient treated with antithyroid drugs. In DNA, the CDR3 is TGCGCCAGCAGCTTGCGCGGGAGGGCCGCAGATACGCAGTATTTT. This translates into CASSLRGRAADTQYF. The full variable domain, in which reference TRBV5-1 and TRBJ2-3 provide the parts outside the CDR3, is KAGVTQTPRYLIKTRGQQVTLSCSPISGHRSVSWYQQTPGQGLQFLFEYFSETQRNKGNFPGRFSGRQFSNSRSEMNVSTLELGDSALYLCASSLRGRAADTQYFGPGTRLTVL.